This entry lists 10 T cell receptor beta chains sequenced from one sample in a study of blood T cells in healthy people across ages. Using a J-beta primer mix together with a sample-barcoded 5' primer, a second PCR was run for about 6 to 11 cycles. TCRdb re-called the 5' RACE reads with MiXCR, one entry per CDR3 protein. This table holds about 1.8 million distinct CDR3 sequences, 40% to 55% found once. Sequencing used blood. The receptors here all came from a woman in her 40s in good health.

The chain has TRBV6-1 and TRBJ1-2; possible D gene TRBD1, 5 bases. The CDR3 is made up of 13 amino acids. The germline V gene has CDR1 MNHNS and CDR2 SASEGT. Trimming stripped 3 bases from V and 4 bases from J, with 9 bases between. CDR3 DNA sequence: TGTGCCAGCAGTGACAGGGTAGTCTATGGCTACACCTTC. Encoded protein: CASSDRVVYGYTF.

The DNA for the CDR3 is TGTGCCAGCGGGACTAACTATGGCTACACCTTC. It yields the protein CASGTNYGYTF. This rearrangement joins TRBV27 to TRBJ1-2; D unresolved. CDR1 is MNHEY and CDR2 is SMNVEV in the germline V gene (reference sequence). Trimming cost V 8 bases and J 0 bases, with 4 bases left between them. The CDR3 contains 11 residues.

Ten or more counts support this clonotype. This chain connects TRBV4-3 to TRBJ1-2, with TRBD1 matching over 8 bases. After removal of 2 bases from V and 8 bases from J, the junction contained 7 bases not matched to a gene. The CDR3 contains 14 residues. Per germline, CDR1 LGHNA and CDR2 YSLEER. This CDR3 is CASSQTGQGYGYTF. CDR3 coding DNA: TGCGCCAGCAGCCAAACCGGACAGGGATACGGCTACACCTTC.

The chain has TRBV6-2 or TRBV6-3 and TRBJ1-5; no clear D gene. This CDR3 has 14 residues. In germline, CDR1 is MNHEY, CDR2 SVGEGT. V lost 6 bases and J 4 bases, leaving 13 bases between the germline ends. CDR3 nucleotides: TGTGCCAGCAGCCATGTCACCGGAAATCAGCCCCAGCATTTT. Translating it yields CASSHVTGNQPQHF.

The CDR3 sequence is CASSQFGGANYGYTF. For the CDR3, the DNA is TGTGCCAGCAGCCAATTCGGAGGCGCTAACTATGGCTACACCTTC. This chain links TRBV3-1 with TRBJ1-2; D is ambiguous. CDR1 is LGHDT, CDR2 YNNKEL, per germline (reference sequence). Trimming shortened V by 2 bases and J by 0 bases, and 10 bases separated the two germline ends. CDR3 length: 15 amino acids.

The J gene is TRBJ2-7, the V gene TRBV5-1; possible D gene TRBD1, 6 bases. Gene TRBJ2-5 matches the end of the DNA better, so the J call may be wrong. This CDR3 has 14 amino acids. CDR1 SGHRS and CDR2 YFSETQ come from the germline V gene. The CDR3 here is CASSLVRRGGTQYF. The CDR3 coding sequence is TGCGCCAGCAGCTTGGTTCGAAGAGGGGGGACCCAGTACTTC.

J is TRBJ2-7 and V is TRBV29-1; a weak D match, TRBD1 (5 bases). The ends were cut back, 5 bases at V and 3 bases at J, with 17 bases in the middle. This CDR3 comprises 14 residues. Per germline, CDR1 SQVTM and CDR2 ANQGSEA. This CDR3 is CSVIDRTIIYEQYF. CDR3 DNA sequence: TGCAGCGTTATTGACAGAACCATCATCTACGAGCAGTACTTC.

The chain has TRBV13 and TRBJ2-3, with D possibly matching TRBD1 (5 bases). The length of the CDR3 is 13 residues. Germline assignment: CDR1 PRHDT and CDR2 FYEKMQ (reference sequence). With 6 bases removed from V and 1 base from J, the gap between germline ends came to 8 bases. CDR3 DNA: TGTGCCAGCAGAGGGGAAGGCACAGATACGCAGTATTTT. It specifies CASRGEGTDTQYF.

The gene calls are TRBV27 and TRBJ2-7; TRBD2 aligns across 7 bases. In germline, CDR1 is MNHEY, CDR2 SMNVEV (reference sequence). The trim removed 6 bases at V and 3 bases at J, leaving 17 bases unmatched. This CDR3 comprises 17 residues. CDR3: CASRQPSGLVSYYEQYF. In DNA, the CDR3 is TGTGCCAGCAGACAGCCCTCCGGACTAGTCTCTTACTACGAGCAGTACTTC.

The V and J genes are TRBV2 and TRBJ2-3, with D perhaps matching TRBD2 (6 bases). The CDR3 length is 13 residues. Trimming left V 3 bases short and J 8 bases short, with 12 bases between. The V gene's germline CDR1 is SNHLY and CDR2 FYNNEI. The CDR3 protein is CASSDPGTFTQYF. The CDR3, as DNA: TGTGCCAGCAGTGACCCCGGGACTTTTACGCAGTATTTT.